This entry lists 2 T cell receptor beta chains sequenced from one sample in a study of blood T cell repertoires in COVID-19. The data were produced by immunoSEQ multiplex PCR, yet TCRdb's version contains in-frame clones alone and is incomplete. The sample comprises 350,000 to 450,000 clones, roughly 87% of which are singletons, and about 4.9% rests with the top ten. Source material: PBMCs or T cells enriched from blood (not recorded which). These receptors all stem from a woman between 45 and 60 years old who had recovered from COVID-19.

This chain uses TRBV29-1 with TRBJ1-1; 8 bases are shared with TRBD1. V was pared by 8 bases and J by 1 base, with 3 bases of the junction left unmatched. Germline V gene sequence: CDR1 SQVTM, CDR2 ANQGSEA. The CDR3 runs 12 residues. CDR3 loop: CSTGTGNTEAFF. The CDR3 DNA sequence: TGCAGCACCGGGACAGGGAACACTGAAGCTTTCTTT.

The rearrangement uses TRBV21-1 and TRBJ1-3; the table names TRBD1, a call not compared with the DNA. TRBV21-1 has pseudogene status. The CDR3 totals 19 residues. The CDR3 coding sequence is TGTGCCAGCAGCAACCCGCCGGGACAGGGCTTCTACTCTGGAAACACCATATATTTT. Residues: CASSNPPGQGFYSGNTIYF.